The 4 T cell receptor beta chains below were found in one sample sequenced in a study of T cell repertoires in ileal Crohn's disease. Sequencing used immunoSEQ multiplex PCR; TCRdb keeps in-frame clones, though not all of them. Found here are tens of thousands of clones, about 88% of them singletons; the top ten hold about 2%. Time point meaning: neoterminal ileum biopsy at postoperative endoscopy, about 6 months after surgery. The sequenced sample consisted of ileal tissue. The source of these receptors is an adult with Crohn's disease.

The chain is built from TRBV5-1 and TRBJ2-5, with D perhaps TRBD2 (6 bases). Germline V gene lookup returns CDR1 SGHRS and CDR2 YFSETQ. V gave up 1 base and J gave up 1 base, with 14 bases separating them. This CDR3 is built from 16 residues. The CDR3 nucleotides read TGCGCCAGCAGCTTGTTTCCGGGGGTTACCCAAGAGACCCAGTACTTC. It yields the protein CASSLFPGVTQETQYF.

CDR3 sequence reads: CASSLEGTGRSGPDTQYF. For the CDR3, the DNA is TGTGCCAGCAGCTTGGAGGGGACAGGCCGTTCCGGGCCAGATACGCAGTATTTT. V and J are TRBV5-6 and TRBJ2-3; 8 bases align to TRBD1. Trimming at V came to 0 bases and at J to 4 bases, leaving 13 bases not matched to a gene. This CDR3 spans 18 amino acids. The germline V gene has CDR1 SGHDT and CDR2 YYEEEE.

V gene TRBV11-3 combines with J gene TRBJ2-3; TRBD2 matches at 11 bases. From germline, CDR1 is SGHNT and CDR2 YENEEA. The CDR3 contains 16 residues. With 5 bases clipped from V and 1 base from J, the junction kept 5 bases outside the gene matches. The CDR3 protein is CASSRGTSGRTDTQYF. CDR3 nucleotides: TGTGCCAGCAGCCGCGGGACTAGCGGCCGCACAGATACGCAGTATTTT.

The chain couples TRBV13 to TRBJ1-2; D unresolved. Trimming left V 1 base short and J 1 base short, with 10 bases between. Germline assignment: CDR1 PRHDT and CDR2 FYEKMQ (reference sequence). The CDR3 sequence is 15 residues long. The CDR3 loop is CASSLEEQFNYGYTF. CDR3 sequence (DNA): TGTGCCAGCAGCTTAGAGGAGCAGTTTAACTATGGCTACACCTTC.